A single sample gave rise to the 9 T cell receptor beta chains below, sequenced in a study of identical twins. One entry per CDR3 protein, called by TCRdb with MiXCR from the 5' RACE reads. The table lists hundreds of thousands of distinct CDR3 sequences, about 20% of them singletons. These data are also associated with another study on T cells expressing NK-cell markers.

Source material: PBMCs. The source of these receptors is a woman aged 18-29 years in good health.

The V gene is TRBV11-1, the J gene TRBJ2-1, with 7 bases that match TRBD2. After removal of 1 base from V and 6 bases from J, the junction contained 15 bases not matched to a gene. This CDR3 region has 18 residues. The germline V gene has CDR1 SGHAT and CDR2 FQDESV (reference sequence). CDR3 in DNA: TGTGCCAGCAGCTTAGGGTCTAGCGGAGCTGGTGGTGGCAATGAGCAGTTCTTC. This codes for CASSLGSSGAGGGNEQFF. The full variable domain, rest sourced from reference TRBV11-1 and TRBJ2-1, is EAEVAQSPRYKITEKSQAVAFWCDPISGHATLYWYRQILGQGPELLVQFQDESVVDDSQLPKDRFSAERLKGVDSTLKIQPAELGDSAMYLCASSLGSSGAGGGNEQFFGPGTRLTVL.

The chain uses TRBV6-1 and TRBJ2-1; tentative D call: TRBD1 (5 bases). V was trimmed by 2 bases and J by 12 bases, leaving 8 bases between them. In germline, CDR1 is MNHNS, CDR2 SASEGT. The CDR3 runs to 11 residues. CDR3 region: CASSEIGVQFF. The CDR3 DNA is TGTGCCAGCAGTGAAATAGGGGTGCAGTTCTTC.

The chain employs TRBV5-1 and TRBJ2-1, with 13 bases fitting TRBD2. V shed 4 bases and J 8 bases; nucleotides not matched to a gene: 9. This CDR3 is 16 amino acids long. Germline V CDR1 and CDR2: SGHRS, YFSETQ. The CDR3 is CASSPRGTSGVDEQFF. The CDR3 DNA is TGCGCCAGCAGCCCCCGTGGGACTAGCGGGGTTGATGAGCAGTTCTTC.

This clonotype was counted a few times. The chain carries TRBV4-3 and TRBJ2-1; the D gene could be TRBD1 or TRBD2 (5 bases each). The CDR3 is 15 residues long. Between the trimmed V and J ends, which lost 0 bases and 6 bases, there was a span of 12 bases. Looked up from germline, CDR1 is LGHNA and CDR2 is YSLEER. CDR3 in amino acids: CASSQERGIFNEQFF. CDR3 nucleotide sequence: TGCGCCAGCAGCCAAGAGAGGGGTATTTTCAATGAGCAGTTCTTC.

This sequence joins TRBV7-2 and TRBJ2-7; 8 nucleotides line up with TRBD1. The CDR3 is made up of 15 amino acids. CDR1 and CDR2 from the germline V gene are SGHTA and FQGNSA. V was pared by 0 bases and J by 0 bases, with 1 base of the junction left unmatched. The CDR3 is CASSLAGQDSYEQYF. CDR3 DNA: TGTGCCAGCAGCTTAGCGGGACAGGACTCCTACGAGCAGTACTTC.

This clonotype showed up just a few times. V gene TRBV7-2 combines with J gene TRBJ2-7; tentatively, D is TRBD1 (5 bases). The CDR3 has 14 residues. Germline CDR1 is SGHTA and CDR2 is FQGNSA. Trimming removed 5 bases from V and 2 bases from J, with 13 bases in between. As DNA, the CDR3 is TGTGCCAGCAGCCCGGATCTAGGGGCCTACGAGCAGTACTTC. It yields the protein CASSPDLGAYEQYF.

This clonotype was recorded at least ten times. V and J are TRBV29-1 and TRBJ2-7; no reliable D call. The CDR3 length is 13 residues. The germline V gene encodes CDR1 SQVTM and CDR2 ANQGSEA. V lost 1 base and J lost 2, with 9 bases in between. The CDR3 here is CSVEVGDPYEQYF. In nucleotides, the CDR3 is TGCAGCGTTGAAGTCGGAGACCCCTACGAGCAGTACTTC.

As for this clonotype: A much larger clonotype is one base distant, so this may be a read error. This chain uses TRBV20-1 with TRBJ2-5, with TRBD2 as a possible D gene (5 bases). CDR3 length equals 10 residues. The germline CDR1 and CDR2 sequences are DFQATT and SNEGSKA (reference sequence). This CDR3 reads CSAEWETQNF. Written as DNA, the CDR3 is TGCAGTGCCGAATGGGAGACCCAGAACTTC.

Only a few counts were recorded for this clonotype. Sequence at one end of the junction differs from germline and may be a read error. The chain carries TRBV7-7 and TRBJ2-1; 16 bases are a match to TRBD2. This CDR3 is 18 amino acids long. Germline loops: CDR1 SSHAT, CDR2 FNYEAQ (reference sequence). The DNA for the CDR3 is TGTGCTAGCAGCTTAGGAGGGACTAGCGGGGGGGGTTACAATGAGCAGTTCTTC. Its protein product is CASSLGGTSGGGYNEQFF.